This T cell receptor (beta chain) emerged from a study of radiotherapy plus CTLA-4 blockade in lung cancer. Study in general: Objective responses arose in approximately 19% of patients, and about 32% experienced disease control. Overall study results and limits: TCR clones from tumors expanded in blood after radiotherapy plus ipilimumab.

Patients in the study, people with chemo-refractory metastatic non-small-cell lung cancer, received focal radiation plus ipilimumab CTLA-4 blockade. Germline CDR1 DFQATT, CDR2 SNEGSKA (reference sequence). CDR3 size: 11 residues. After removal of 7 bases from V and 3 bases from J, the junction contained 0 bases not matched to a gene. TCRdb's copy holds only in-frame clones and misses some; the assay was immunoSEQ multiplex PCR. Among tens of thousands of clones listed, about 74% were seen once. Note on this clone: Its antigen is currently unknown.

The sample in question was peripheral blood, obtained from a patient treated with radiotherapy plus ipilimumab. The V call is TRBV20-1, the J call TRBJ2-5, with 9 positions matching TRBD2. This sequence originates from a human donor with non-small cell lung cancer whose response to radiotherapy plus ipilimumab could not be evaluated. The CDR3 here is CSGLAEETQYF. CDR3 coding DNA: TGCAGTGGACTAGCGGAAGAGACCCAGTACTTC.